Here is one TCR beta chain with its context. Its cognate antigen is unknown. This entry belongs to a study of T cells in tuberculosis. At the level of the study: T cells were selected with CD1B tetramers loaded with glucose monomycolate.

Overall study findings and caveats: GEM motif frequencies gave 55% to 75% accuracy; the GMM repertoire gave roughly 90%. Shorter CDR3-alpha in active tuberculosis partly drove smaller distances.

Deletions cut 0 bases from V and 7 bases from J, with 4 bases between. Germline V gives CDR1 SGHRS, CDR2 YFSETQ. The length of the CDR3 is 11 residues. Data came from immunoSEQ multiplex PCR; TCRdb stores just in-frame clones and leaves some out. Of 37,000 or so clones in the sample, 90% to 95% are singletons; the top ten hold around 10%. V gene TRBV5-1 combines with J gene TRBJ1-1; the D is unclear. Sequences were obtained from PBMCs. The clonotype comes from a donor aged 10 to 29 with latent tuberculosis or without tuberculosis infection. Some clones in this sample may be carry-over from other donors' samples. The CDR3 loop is CASSLAGEAFF. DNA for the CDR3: TGCGCCAGCAGCTTGGCAGGTGAAGCTTTCTTT.